This TCR beta chain comes out of a study of cytomegalovirus exposure and HLA in healthy donors. The PCR used 60 Vbeta and 13 Jbeta primers. TCRdb keeps only in-frame clones here, not all; method: immunoSEQ multiplex PCR. Of about 120,000 clones listed, 77% are singletons. V lost 0 bases, J lost 3 bases, and 9 bases lay in between. Germline CDR1 and CDR2: MNHEY and SVGAGI. The CDR3 totals 14 residues. General study findings and limits: Most TCR beta V segments were productive about 87% or about 30% of the time in an earlier analysis. The only immune exposure information that was available was CMV serostatus.

To note about this clone: The antigen is undetermined.

The sequenced material came from PBMCs. The chain links TRBV6-5 to TRBJ2-7; D possibly corresponds to TRBD2 (6 bases). The clonotype was recovered from a man in his fifties in good health and CMV-seropositive. The CDR3 loop is CASSYSTGDYEQYF. In DNA, the CDR3 is TGTGCCAGCAGTTACTCAACGGGGGACTACGAGCAGTACTTC.